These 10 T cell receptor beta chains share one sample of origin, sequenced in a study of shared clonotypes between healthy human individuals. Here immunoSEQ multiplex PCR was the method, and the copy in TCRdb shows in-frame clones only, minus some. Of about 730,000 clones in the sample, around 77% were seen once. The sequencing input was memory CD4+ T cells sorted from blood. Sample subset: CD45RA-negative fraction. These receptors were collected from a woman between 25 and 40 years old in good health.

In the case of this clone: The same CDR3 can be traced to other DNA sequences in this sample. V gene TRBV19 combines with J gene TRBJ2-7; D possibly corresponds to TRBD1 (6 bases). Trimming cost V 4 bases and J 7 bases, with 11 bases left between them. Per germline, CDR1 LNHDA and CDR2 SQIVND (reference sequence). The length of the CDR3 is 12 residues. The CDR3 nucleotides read TGTGCCAGTAGTACACAACAGGGAGAGCAGTACTTC. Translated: CASSTQQGEQYF.

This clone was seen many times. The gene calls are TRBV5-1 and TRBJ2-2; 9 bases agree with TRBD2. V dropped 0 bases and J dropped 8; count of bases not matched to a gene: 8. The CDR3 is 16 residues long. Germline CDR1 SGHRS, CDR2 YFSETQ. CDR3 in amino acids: CASSLGIAGASGELFF. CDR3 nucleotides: TGCGCCAGCAGCTTGGGAATAGCGGGAGCGTCTGGGGAGCTGTTTTTT.

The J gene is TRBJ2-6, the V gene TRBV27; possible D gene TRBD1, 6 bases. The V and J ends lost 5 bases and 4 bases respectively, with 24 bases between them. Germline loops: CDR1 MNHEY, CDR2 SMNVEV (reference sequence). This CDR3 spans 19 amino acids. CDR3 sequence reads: CASSTGQGPPIDGANVLTF. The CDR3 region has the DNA TGTGCCAGCAGTACCGGCCAGGGGCCCCCGATTGACGGGGCCAACGTCCTGACTTTC.

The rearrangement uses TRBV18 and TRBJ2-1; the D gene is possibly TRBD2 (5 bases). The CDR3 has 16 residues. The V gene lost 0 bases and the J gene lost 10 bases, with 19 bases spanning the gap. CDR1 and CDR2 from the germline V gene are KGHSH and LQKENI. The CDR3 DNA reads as TGTGCCAGCTCACCACCCGGACTCGCAATGCAAAGAGAGCAGTTCTTC. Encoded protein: CASSPPGLAMQREQFF.

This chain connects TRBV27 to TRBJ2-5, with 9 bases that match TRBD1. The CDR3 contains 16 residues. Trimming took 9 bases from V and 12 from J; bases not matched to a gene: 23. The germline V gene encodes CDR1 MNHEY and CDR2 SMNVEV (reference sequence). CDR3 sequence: CARGQGRVPRESRKYF. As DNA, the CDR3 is TGTGCCAGGGGACAGGGACGGGTCCCCCGCGAGAGTCGAAAGTACTTC.

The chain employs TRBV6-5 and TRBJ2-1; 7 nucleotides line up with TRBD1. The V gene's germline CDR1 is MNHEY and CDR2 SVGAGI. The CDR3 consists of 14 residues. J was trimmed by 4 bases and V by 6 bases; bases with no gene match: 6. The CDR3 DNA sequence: TGTGCCAGCAGGGGCAACAGGGGTTACAATGAGCAGTTCTTC. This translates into CASRGNRGYNEQFF.

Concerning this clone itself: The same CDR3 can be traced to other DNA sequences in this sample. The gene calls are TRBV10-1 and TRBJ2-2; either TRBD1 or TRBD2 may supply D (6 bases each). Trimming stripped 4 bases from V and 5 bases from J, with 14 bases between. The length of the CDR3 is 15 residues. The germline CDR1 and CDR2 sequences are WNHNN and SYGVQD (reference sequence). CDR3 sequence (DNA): TGCGCCAGCAGTGTTGGGGGGCCGGGGACCGGGGAGCTGTTTTTT. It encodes CASSVGGPGTGELFF.

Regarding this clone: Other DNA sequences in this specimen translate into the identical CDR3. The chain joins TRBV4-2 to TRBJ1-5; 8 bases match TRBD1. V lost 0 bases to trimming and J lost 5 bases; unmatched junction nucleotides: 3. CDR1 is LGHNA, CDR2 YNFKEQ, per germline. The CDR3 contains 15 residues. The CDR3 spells CASSQDGQGYQPQHF. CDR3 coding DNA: TGTGCCAGCAGCCAAGATGGACAGGGTTATCAGCCCCAGCATTTT.

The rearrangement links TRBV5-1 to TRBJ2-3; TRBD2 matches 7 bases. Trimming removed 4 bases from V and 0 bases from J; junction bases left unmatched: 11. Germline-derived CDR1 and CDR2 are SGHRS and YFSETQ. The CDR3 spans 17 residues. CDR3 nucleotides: TGCGCCAGCAGCATGGGGAGGGCCGGTACTAGCACAGATACGCAGTATTTT. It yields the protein CASSMGRAGTSTDTQYF.

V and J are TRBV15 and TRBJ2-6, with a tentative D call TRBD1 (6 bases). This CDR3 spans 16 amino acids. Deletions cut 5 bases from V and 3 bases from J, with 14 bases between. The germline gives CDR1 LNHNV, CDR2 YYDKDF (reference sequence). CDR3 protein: CATSEPQGRGANVLTF. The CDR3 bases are TGTGCCACCAGCGAGCCACAGGGTCGTGGGGCCAACGTCCTGACTTTC. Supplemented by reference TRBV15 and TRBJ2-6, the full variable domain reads DAMVIQNPRYQVTQFGKPVTLSCSQTLNHNVMYWYQQKSSQAPKLLFHYYDKDFNNEADTPDNFQSRRPNTSFCFLDIRSPGLGDTAMYLCATSEPQGRGANVLTFGAGSRLTVL.